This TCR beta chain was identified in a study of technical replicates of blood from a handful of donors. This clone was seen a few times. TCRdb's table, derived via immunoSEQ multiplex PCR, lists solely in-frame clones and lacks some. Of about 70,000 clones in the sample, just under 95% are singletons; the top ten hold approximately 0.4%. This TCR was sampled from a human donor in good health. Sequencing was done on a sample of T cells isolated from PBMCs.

This chain's CDR3 is CASSPDRGIWYGYTF. Written as DNA, the CDR3 is TGTGCCAGCAGTCCCGACAGGGGGATTTGGTATGGCTACACCTTC. V gene TRBV28 combines with J gene TRBJ1-2, with 9 bases lining up with TRBD1. The CDR3 sequence is 15 residues long. Germline assignment: CDR1 MDHEN and CDR2 SYDVKM. With 5 bases clipped from V and 5 bases from J, the junction kept 9 bases outside the gene matches.